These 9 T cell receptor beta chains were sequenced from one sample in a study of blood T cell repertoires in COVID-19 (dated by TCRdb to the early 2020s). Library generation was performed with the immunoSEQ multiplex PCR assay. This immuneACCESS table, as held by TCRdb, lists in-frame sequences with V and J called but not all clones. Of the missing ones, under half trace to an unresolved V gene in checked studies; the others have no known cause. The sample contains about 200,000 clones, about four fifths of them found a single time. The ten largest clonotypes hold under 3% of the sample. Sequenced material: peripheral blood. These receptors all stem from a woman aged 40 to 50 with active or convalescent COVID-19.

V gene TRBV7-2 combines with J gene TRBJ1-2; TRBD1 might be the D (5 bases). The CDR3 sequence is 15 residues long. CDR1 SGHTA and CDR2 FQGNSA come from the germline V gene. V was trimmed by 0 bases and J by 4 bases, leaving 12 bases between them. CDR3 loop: CASSLALGQVYGYTF. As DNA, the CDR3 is TGTGCCAGCAGCTTAGCGTTGGGGCAGGTCTATGGCTACACCTTC.

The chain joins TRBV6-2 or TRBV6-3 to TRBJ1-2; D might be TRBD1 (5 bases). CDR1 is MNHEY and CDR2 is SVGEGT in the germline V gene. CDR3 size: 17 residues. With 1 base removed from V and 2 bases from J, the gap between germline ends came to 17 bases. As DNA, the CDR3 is TGTGCCAGCAGTTACTACGTAGACAGCCGACTGAACTATGGCTACACCTTC. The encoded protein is CASSYYVDSRLNYGYTF.

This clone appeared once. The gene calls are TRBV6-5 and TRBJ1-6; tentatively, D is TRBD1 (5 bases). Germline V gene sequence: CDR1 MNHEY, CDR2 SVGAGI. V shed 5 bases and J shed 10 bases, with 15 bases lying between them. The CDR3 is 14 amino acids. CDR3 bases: TGTGCCAGCAGTCTCCACGGCAGGGCCTCACCCCTCCACTTT. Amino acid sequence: CASSLHGRASPLHF.

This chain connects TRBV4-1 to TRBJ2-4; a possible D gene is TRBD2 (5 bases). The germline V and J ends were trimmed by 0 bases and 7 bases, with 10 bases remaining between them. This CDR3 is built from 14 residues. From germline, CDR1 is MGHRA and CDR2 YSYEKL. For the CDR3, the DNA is TGCGCCAGCAGCCAAGAAAAGGCTAGCAACATTCAGTACTTC. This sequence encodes CASSQEKASNIQYF.

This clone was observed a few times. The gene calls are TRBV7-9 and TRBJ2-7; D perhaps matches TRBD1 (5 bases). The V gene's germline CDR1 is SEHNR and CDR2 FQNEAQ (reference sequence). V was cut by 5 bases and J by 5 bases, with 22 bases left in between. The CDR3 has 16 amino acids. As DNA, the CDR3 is TGTGCCAGCAGCATTCTTACTGGCCAGGGTTTCAACGAGCAGTACTTC. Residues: CASSILTGQGFNEQYF.

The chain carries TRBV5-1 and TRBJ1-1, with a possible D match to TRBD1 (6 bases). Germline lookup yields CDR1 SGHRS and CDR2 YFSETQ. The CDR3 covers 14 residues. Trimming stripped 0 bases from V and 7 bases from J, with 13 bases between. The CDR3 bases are TGCGCCAGCAGCTTGGTCACAGGGAAGGATGAAGCTTTCTTT. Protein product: CASSLVTGKDEAFF.

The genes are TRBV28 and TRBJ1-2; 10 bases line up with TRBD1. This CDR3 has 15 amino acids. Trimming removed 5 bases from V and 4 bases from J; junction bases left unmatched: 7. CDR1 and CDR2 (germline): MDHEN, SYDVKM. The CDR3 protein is CASSPLGQGGYGYTF. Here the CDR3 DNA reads TGTGCCAGCAGTCCCCTTGGACAGGGGGGCTATGGCTACACCTTC.

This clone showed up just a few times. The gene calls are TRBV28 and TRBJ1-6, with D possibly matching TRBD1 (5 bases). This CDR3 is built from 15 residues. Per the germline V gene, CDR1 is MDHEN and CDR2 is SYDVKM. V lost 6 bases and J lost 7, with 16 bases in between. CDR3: CASRPWGVNNSPLHF. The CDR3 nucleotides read TGTGCCAGCAGACCATGGGGGGTTAACAATTCACCCCTCCACTTT.

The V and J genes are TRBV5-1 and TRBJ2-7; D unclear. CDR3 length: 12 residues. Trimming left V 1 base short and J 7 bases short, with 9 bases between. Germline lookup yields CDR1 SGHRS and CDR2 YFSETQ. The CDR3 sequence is CASSLTVGEQYF. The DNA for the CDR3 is TGCGCCAGCAGCTTGACTGTCGGGGAGCAGTACTTC.